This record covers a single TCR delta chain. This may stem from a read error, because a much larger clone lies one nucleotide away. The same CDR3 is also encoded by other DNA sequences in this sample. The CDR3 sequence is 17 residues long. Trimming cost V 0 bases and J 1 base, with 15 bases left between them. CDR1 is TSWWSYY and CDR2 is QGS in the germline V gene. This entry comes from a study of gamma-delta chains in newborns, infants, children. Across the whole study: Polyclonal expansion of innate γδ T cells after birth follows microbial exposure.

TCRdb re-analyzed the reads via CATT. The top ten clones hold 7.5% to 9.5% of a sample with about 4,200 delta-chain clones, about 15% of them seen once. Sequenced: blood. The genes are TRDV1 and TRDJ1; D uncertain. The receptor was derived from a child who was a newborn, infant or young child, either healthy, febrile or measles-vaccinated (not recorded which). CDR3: CALGELRVRHCTDKLIF. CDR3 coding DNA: TGTGCTCTTGGGGAACTCAGGGTACGACACTGCACCGATAAACTCATCTTT.